This TCR beta chain is drawn from a study of T cells in Graves' hyperthyroidism and ophthalmopathy. Study in general: Peripheral blood draws took place at initial diagnosis, ahead of any treatment. Study results and caveats: Blood also showed most of the thyroid clonotypes that were expanded above 0.001. Ophthalmopathy, as predicted by the model, came a median around 6.7 months after the prediction.

In making diagnoses, clinical symptoms, serum thyroxine and TRAb, thyroid ultrasound and orbital computed tomography were all used. V dropped 3 bases and J dropped 1 base, with 13 bases sitting between them. CDR3 length: 15 amino acids. Germline lookup yields CDR1 MNHEY and CDR2 SMNVEV (reference sequence). This clonotype occurred a few times. Its antigen is undetermined. RNA transcripts yielded amplified TCR beta CDR3 regions. Initially, a first-round RT-PCR of the TCR CDR3 employed the HTBI primer set. TCRdb analysed the multiplex PCR reads with MiXCR anew, one entry per CDR3 protein. The repertoire holds a few hundred thousand distinct CDR3 sequences, with roughly 14% as singletons.

The genes are TRBV27 and TRBJ2-7, with D possibly matching TRBD1 (5 bases). This sequence was found in a woman aged 25 to 39 with Graves' hyperthyroidism. The specimen sequenced was blood. CDR3 amino acids: CASSFYAGQSYEQYF. In DNA form, the CDR3 reads TGTGCCAGCAGTTTTTACGCAGGGCAGTCCTACGAGCAGTACTTC.